The 4 T cell receptor beta chains below come from one sample, sequenced in a study of a mutant IDH1 vaccine in newly diagnosed glioma. The time point was: week 11, during vaccination. Vaccination used 300 ug of mutant IDH1 20-mer peptide per dose, with topical imiquimod. The method was immunoSEQ multiplex PCR; TCRdb's version includes in-frame clones alone and lacks a portion of them. This table has tens of thousands of clones, 75% to 90% appearing once. Their antigens remain unidentified. Here the sequenced sample was PBMCs, taken from a glioma patient whose treatment included an IDH1 peptide vaccine. Receptors originate from a man aged 50 to 59 with glioma.

The sample holds one count of this clone. The chain employs TRBV11-2 and TRBJ1-1; 8 bases fit TRBD1. The trim removed 0 bases at V and 4 bases at J, leaving 10 bases unmatched. The germline V gene has CDR1 SGHAT and CDR2 FQNNGV. The CDR3 loop spans 17 amino acids. The CDR3 region has the DNA TGTGCCAGCAGCTTAGACCTATACGGACAGGGAAGCACTGAAGCTTTCTTT. It encodes CASSLDLYGQGSTEAFF.

The V call is TRBV6-5, the J call TRBJ1-4, with D hard to call. Germline CDR1 is MNHEY and CDR2 is SVGAGI. The CDR3 covers 15 residues. Trimming pared 5 bases from V and 3 bases from J, leaving 13 bases between. The CDR3 sequence is CASSPIPGPNEKLFF. The CDR3 DNA reads as TGTGCCAGCAGTCCCATACCGGGCCCTAATGAAAAACTGTTTTTT.

The chain uses TRBV27 and TRBJ2-1; 7 nucleotides line up with TRBD2. Losses at the gene ends were 6 bases for V and 1 base for J; bases not matched to a gene: 3. Germline CDR1 MNHEY, CDR2 SMNVEV (reference sequence). This CDR3 contains 14 residues. Here the CDR3 DNA reads TGTGCCAGCAGATCGGGACTATCCTACAATGAGCAGTTCTTC. This gives the protein CASRSGLSYNEQFF.

Note on this clone: A junction end diverges from the germline sequence, so it may reflect a read error. The chain uses TRBV5-6 and TRBJ2-3; TRBD2 matches 11 bases. The V gene's germline CDR1 is SGHDT and CDR2 YYEEEE. This CDR3 is built from 16 residues. CDR3 nucleotide sequence: TGTGCCAGCAGCTTTGCCCTAGCGGGGGGTTCCTTTCGACTAAATTTT. Residues: CASSFALAGGSFRLNF.